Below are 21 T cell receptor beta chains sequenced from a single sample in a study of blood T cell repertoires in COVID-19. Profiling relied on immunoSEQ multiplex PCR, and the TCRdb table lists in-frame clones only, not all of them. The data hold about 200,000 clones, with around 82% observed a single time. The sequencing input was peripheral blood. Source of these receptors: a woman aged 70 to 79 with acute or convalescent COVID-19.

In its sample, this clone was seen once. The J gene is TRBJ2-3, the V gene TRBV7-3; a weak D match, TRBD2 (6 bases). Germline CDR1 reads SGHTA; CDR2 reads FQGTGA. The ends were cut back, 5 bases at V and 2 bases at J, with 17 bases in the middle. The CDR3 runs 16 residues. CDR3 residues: CASSPQHGGDTDTQYF. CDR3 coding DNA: TGTGCCAGCAGCCCCCAGCACGGCGGGGACACAGATACGCAGTATTTT.

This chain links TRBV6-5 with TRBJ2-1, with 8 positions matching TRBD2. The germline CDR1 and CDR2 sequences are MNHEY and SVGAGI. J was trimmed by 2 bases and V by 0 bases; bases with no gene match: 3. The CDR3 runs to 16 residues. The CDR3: CASSYSGGRPYNEQFF. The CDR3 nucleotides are TGTGCCAGCAGTTACTCTGGCGGGAGGCCCTACAATGAGCAGTTCTTC.

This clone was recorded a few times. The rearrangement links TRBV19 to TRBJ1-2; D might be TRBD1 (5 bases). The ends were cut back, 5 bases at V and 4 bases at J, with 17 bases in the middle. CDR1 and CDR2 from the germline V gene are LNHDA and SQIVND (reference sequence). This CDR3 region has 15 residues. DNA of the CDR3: TGTGCCAGTAGTCCCCGCCTGACAGATTTCTATGGCTACACCTTC. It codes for CASSPRLTDFYGYTF. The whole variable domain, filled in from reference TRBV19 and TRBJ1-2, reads DGGITQSPKYLFRKEGQNVTLSCEQNLNHDAMYWYRQDPGQGLRLIYYSQIVNDFQKGDIAEGYSVSREKKESFPLTVTSAQKNPTAFYLCASSPRLTDFYGYTFGSGTRLTVV.

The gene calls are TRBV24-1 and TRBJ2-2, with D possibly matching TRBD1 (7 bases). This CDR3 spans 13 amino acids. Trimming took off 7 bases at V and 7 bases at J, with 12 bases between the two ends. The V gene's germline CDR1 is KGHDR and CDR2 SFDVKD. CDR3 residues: CATREGANGELFF. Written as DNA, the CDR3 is TGTGCCACCAGGGAGGGGGCGAACGGGGAGCTGTTTTTT.

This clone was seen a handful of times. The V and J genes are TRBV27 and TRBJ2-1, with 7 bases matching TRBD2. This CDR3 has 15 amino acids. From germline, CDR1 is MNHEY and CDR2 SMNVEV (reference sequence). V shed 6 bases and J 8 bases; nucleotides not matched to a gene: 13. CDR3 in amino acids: CASSHWRGGDHEQFF. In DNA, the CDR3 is TGTGCCAGCAGCCATTGGAGGGGAGGGGACCATGAGCAGTTCTTC.

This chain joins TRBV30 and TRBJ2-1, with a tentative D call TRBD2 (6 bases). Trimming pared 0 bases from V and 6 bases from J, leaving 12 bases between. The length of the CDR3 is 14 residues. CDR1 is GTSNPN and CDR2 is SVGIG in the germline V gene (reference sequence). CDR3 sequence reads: CAWSVLGTGNEQFF. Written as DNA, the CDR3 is TGTGCCTGGAGTGTCCTCGGGACTGGCAATGAGCAGTTCTTC.

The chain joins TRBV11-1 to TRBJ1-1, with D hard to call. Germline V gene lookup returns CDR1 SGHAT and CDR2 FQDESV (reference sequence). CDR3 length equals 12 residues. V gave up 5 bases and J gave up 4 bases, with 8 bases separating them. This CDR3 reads CASSLYSTEAFF. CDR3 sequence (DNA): TGTGCCAGCAGCCTCTACTCCACTGAAGCTTTCTTT.

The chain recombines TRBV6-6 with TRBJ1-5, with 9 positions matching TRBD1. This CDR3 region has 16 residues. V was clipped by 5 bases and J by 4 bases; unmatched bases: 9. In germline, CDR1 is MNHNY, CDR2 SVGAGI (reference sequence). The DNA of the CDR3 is TGTGCCAGCAGTAAGCCCGGGACAGGGATGAATCAGCCCCAGCATTTT. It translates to CASSKPGTGMNQPQHF.

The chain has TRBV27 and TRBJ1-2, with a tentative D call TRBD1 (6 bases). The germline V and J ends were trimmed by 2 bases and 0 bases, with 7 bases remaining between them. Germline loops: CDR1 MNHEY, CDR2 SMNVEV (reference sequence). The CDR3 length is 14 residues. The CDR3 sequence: CASSLTGTNYGYTF. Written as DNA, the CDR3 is TGTGCCAGCAGTTTAACAGGGACTAACTATGGCTACACCTTC.

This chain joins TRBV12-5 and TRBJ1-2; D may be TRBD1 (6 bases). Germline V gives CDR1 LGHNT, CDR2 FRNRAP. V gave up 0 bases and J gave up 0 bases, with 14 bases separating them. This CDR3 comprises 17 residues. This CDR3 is CASGLVLPTGANYGYTF. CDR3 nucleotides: TGTGCTAGTGGTTTGGTATTGCCGACAGGAGCTAACTATGGCTACACCTTC.

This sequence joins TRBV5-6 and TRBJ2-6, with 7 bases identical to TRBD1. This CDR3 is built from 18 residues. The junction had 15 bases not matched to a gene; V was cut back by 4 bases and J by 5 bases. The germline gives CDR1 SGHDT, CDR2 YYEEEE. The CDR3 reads CASSGTPGQSLWANVLTF. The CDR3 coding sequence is TGTGCCAGCAGCGGCACCCCGGGACAGTCCCTCTGGGCCAACGTCCTGACTTTC.

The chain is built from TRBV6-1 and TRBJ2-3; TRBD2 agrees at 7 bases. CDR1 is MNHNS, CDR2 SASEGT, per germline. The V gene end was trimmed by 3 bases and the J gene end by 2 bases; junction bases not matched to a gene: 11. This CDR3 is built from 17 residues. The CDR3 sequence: CASSDLGRTTFTDTQYF. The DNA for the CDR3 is TGTGCCAGCAGTGATCTCGGGAGGACCACATTCACAGATACGCAGTATTTT.

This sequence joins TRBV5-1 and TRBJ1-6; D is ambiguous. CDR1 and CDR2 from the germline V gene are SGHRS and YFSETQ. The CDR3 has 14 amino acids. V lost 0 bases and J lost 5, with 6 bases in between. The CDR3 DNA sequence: TGCGCCAGCAGCTTGGTCCCAGATAATTCACCCCTCCACTTT. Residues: CASSLVPDNSPLHF.

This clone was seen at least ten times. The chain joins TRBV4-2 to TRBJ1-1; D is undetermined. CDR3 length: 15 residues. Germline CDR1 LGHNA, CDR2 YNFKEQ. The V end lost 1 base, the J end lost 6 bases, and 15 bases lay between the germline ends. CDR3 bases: TGTGCCAGCAGCCAAGTTGGAGCGGACGGACCTGAAGCTTTCTTT. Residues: CASSQVGADGPEAFF.

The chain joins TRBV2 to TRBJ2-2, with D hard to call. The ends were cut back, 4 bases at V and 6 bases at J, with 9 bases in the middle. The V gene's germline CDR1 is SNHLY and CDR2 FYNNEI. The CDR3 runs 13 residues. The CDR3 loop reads CASSATLAGELFF. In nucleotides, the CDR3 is TGTGCCAGCAGTGCTACTCTGGCCGGGGAGCTGTTTTTT.

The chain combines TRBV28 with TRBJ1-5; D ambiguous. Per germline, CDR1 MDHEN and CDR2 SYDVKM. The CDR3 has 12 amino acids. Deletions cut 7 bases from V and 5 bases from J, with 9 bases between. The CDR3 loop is CASTRGYQPQHF. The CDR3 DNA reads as TGTGCCAGCACACGGGGTTATCAGCCCCAGCATTTT.

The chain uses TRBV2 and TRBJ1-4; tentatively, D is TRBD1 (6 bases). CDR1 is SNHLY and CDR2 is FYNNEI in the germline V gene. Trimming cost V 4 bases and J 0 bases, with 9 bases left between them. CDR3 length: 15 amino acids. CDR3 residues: CASSGYRATNEKLFF. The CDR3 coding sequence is TGTGCCAGCAGTGGCTACAGGGCAACTAATGAAAAACTGTTTTTT.

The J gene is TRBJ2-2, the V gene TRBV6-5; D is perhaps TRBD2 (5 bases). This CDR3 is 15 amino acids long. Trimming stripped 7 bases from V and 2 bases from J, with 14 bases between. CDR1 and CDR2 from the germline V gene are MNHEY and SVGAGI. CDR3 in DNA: TGTGCCAGCAAGGATGGACTGATTAACACCGGGGAGCTGTTTTTT. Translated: CASKDGLINTGELFF.

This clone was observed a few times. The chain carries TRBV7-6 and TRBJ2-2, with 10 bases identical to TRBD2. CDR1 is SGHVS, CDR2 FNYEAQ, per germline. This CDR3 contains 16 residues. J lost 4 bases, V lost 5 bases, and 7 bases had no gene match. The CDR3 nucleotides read TGTGCCAGCAGCCGCTATACTAGCGGGGCCACCGGGGAGCTGTTTTTT. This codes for CASSRYTSGATGELFF.

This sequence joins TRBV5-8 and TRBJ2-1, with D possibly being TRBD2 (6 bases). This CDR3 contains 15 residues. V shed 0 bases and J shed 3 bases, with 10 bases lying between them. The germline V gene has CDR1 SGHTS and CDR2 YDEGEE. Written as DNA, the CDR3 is TGTGCCAGCAGCTTGGATAGCGGAGGCTACAATGAGCAGTTCTTC. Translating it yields CASSLDSGGYNEQFF.

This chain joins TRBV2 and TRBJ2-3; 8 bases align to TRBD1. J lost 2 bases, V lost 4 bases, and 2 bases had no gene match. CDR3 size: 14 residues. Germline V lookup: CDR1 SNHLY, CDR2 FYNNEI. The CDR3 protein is CASSGTGYTDTQYF. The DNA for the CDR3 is TGTGCCAGCAGTGGGACAGGGTACACAGATACGCAGTATTTT.